These T cell receptor beta chains were read from a single sample in a study of beta chain features in type 1 diabetes. TCRdb's table, derived via immunoSEQ multiplex PCR, lists solely in-frame clones and lacks some. The top ten clones hold approximately 0.02% of a sample with approximately 400,000 clones, more than 12% of them seen once. The specimen sequenced was naive CD4+ T cells from blood. The receptors derive from a woman aged 18-29 years in good health. Both conserved end residues are part of each CDR3. The order of the fields is clone size, J gene, D gene, V gene, CDR3 DNA, CDR3 protein. D genes are given only for firm matches. A clone size is listed for some rows: how often the clone was seen (once, few, many), or a class if it is expanded.

>few|TRBJ1-4|TRBD1|TRBV7-9
TGTGCCAGCAGCCCCAAAGGAGGGGGCTTCATTGAAAAACTGTTTTTT
CASSPKGGGFIEKLFF
>NA|TRBJ1-5|NA|TRBV6-6
TGTGCCAGCAGAGGGACACGAGACAATCAGCCCCAGCATTTT
CASRGTRDNQPQHF
>few|TRBJ2-1|TRBD2|TRBV6-6
TGTGCCAGCAGTTATCTAGCGGGAGGGCATGAGCAGTTCTTC
CASSYLAGGHEQFF
>few|TRBJ2-1|TRBD2|TRBV4-1
TGCGCCAGCAGCCAAACCCAGACTAGCGGGCGGTCGAATGAGCAGTTCTTC
CASSQTQTSGRSNEQFF
>few|TRBJ2-1|TRBD2|TRBV5-1
TGCGCCAGCAGCGAGGGACTATTAAGCTCCTACAATGAGCAGTTCTTC
CASSEGLLSSYNEQFF
>few|TRBJ2-5|TRBD1|TRBV30
TGTGCCTATGAGCCGGGACAGCAACAAGAGACCCAGTACTTC
CAYEPGQQQETQYF
>once|TRBJ2-7|NA|TRBV12-1
TGTGCCAGCAGCTCGCGGCACGAGCAGTACTTC
CASSSRHEQYF
>NA|TRBJ2-1|NA|TRBV4-3
TGCGCCAGCAGCCAAGCCCAACTAGCCTACAATGAGCAGTTCTTC
CASSQAQLAYNEQFF
>few|TRBJ2-7|TRBD1|TRBV7-2
TGTGCCAGCAGCTTAGTTCGACAGGGGGCGTCATTTGCCGGGCAGTACTTC
CASSLVRQGASFAGQYF
>NA|TRBJ2-7|TRBD1|TRBV29-1
TGCAGCGCAGGACAGGGGACCTACGAGCAGTACTTC
CSAGQGTYEQYF